This TCR beta chain stems from a study of T cell repertoires in cytomegalovirus infection. Across the study: Carrying CMV and the relevant HLA type showed in public TCR beta signatures.

The study's findings and limits: CMV-specific TCR beta clonotypes restricted by HLA-C dominated the ex vivo response. The cumulative frequency of public TCR beta families identified carriers of CMV plus the relevant HLA.

On this clonotype itself: Its antigen is not known.

Looked up from germline, CDR1 is MNHNY and CDR2 is SVGAGI (reference sequence). V was clipped by 4 bases and J by 1 base; unmatched bases: 10. The CDR3 is made up of 18 amino acids. TCRdb reanalysed the reads using MiXCR and keeps one entry per CDR3 protein. The data show 450,000 to 550,000 distinct CDR3 sequences, 42% seen once. This clonotype originated in a human donor in good health (CMV status not recorded). Some clones in this sample may be carry-over from other donors' samples. V usage is TRBV6-6 and J usage is TRBJ2-3, with 11 positions matching TRBD2. Sequences were derived from cultured PBMCs, sampled from culture after CMV antigen stimulation. The CDR3 coding sequence is TGTGCCAGCAGTTTTTTCTACATAGCGGGGGGGCGCACAGATACGCAGTATTTT. It is translated as CASSFFYIAGGRTDTQYF.